The next 22 T cell receptor beta chains were all read from a single sample in a study of PD-L1 blockade in urothelial cancer. Only in-frame clones appear in the TCRdb table, and some are missing; sequencing was by immunoSEQ multiplex PCR. The data show fewer than 90,000 clones, roughly 90% seen once. As to time point: peripheral blood 6 weeks after treatment start. The source material was PBMCs, sampled around atezolizumab (anti-PD-L1) treatment. The receptors come from a woman older than 75 with urothelial cancer.

The chain carries TRBV10-1 and TRBJ2-7; 14 bases match TRBD2. V lost 7 bases and J lost 5; bases outside the gene matches: 4. Germline V gene sequence: CDR1 WNHNN, CDR2 SYGVQD (reference sequence). The CDR3 is made up of 14 amino acids. The CDR3 nucleotides read TGCGCCAGCAAAGGGACTAGCGGGAGCGACGAGCAGTACTTC. The encoded protein is CASKGTSGSDEQYF.

The chain links TRBV10-1 to TRBJ2-1; 7 bases are shared with TRBD2. Germline lookup yields CDR1 WNHNN and CDR2 SYGVQD (reference sequence). The J segment lost 7 bases and the V segment lost 4 bases, leaving 7 bases of the junction unmatched. The CDR3 covers 14 residues. In DNA form, the CDR3 reads TGCGCCAGCAGTGGGGGGGGGTCGGGGAATGAGCAGTTCTTC. Translated, it gives CASSGGGSGNEQFF.

In this sample, this clone turned up once. In nucleotides, the CDR3 is TGTGCCAGCAGTGGGTCGGGAGGGCCGGATACGCAGTATTTT. Residues: CASSGSGGPDTQYF. J is TRBJ2-3 and V is TRBV25-1, with 8 nucleotides matching TRBD2. Losses at the gene ends were 4 bases for V and 6 bases for J; bases not matched to a gene: 6. CDR3 length equals 14 residues. Looked up from germline, CDR1 is MGHDK and CDR2 is SYGVNS.

The chain uses TRBV5-1 and TRBJ1-4; D possibly corresponds to TRBD1 (5 bases). In germline, CDR1 is SGHRS, CDR2 YFSETQ. This CDR3 comprises 14 residues. V lost 4 bases and J 8 bases, leaving 15 bases between the germline ends. For the CDR3, the DNA is TGCGCCAGCAGCCTGGGCGGGGGATGGGAAAAACTGTTTTTT. This codes for CASSLGGGWEKLFF.

This clone appeared once. The rearrangement links TRBV1 to TRBJ1-3; TRBD1, the D gene given by the table, was not confirmed from the DNA. TRBV1 is assigned pseudogene status. The CDR3 length is 16 residues. The CDR3 reads CTSSQDTGKDRNTIYF. The CDR3 DNA follows: TGCACCAGCAGCCAAGATACAGGGAAAGACAGAAACACCATATATTTT.

This clone was counted only a few times. The chain joins TRBV19 to TRBJ2-1, with 7 bases aligning to TRBD2. V shed 4 bases, J shed 10 bases, and the junction held 10 bases outside the gene matches. Germline V gene data show CDR1 as LNHDA and CDR2 as SQIVND (reference sequence). The CDR3 extends over 14 amino acids. The CDR3 nucleotides read TGTGCCAGTAGTACCCGGACTAGTTCAGGGGAGCAGTTCTTC. Translation: CASSTRTSSGEQFF.

The chain recombines TRBV27 with TRBJ2-1, with 8 bases identical to TRBD2. The length of the CDR3 is 18 residues. The germline V gene has CDR1 MNHEY and CDR2 SMNVEV (reference sequence). Germline trimming cut 10 bases from V and 0 bases from J; bases unmatched to any gene: 17. The CDR3 loop reads CATANRGGALSSYNEQFF. The CDR3 DNA reads as TGTGCCACAGCGAATCGGGGGGGGGCCCTTAGCTCCTACAATGAGCAGTTCTTC.

The chain is built from TRBV7-3 and TRBJ1-1; unclear D gene. Trimming removed 4 bases at V and 3 bases at J, with 9 bases between. CDR1 is SGHTA and CDR2 is FQGTGA in the germline V gene. The CDR3 sequence is 13 residues long. The CDR3 sequence is CASSSDKDTEAFF. In nucleotides, the CDR3 is TGTGCCAGCAGCTCTGACAAGGACACTGAAGCTTTCTTT. Full variable domain (outside the CDR3, taken from reference TRBV7-3 and TRBJ1-1): GAGVSQTPSNKVTEKGKYVELRCDPISGHTALYWYRQSLGQGPEFLIYFQGTGAADDSGLPNDRFFAVRPEGSVSTLKIQRTERGDSAVYLCASSSDKDTEAFFGQGTRLTVV.

As regards this clone: The junction does not match germline at one end; this may be a read error. This sequence joins TRBV2 and TRBJ2-3; 10 nucleotides align to TRBD2. Per germline, CDR1 SNHLY and CDR2 FYNNEI. The CDR3 spans 17 residues. The CDR3 loop is CASSEVASGSTQDTQYF. The CDR3 bases are TGTGCCAGCAGCGAAGTGGCTAGCGGGAGTACTCAAGATACGCAGTATTTT.

The V and J genes are TRBV5-1 and TRBJ2-1, with 7 positions matching TRBD1. The CDR3 runs to 15 residues. V shed 4 bases and J 5 bases; nucleotides not matched to a gene: 9. The V gene's germline CDR1 is SGHRS and CDR2 YFSETQ. CDR3 sequence (DNA): TGCGCCAGCAGCATACAGGACAGGAAACACAATGAGCAGTTCTTC. Its protein is CASSIQDRKHNEQFF.

The chain links TRBV4-1 to TRBJ1-1; weak D call: TRBD1 (5 bases). CDR1 and CDR2 from the germline V gene are MGHRA and YSYEKL. V lost 0 bases and J 4 bases, leaving 15 bases between the germline ends. The CDR3 covers 16 residues. The CDR3 here is CASSQDPGRAITEAFF. The CDR3, as DNA: TGCGCCAGCAGCCAAGATCCGGGCAGGGCAATCACTGAAGCTTTCTTT.

The V and J genes are TRBV5-1 and TRBJ1-2; TRBD1 is a possible D gene (6 bases). The CDR3 is made up of 13 amino acids. V lost 4 bases and J 4 bases, leaving 11 bases between the germline ends. The V gene's germline CDR1 is SGHRS and CDR2 YFSETQ. The CDR3 nucleotides read TGCGCCAGCAGCCCTTCAGGGGCCTATGGCTACACCTTC. It specifies CASSPSGAYGYTF.

This chain uses TRBV7-2 with TRBJ1-3; no clear D gene. Trimming removed 0 bases from V and 0 bases from J, with 9 bases in between. The germline V gene has CDR1 SGHTA and CDR2 FQGNSA. The CDR3 is 16 amino acids. The CDR3 is CASSLAGGLSGNTIYF. DNA of the CDR3: TGTGCCAGCAGCTTAGCGGGAGGCCTCTCTGGAAACACCATATATTTT. Complete variable domain (other parts from reference TRBV7-2 and TRBJ1-3): GAGVSQSPSNKVTEKGKDVELRCDPISGHTALYWYRQSLGQGLEFLIYFQGNSAPDKSGLPSDRFSAERTGGSVSTLTIQRTQQEDSAVYLCASSLAGGLSGNTIYFGEGSWLTVV.

V and J are TRBV25-1 and TRBJ1-2, with 9 positions matching TRBD1. CDR1 and CDR2 (germline): MGHDK, SYGVNS. The CDR3 length is 14 residues. After removal of 3 bases from V and 8 bases from J, the junction contained 7 bases not matched to a gene. The DNA of the CDR3 is TGTGCCAGCAGTGATTTAGACAGGGGGAGAGGCTACACCTTC. It yields the protein CASSDLDRGRGYTF.

CDR3 sequence: CASSGTGNAAEAFF. CDR3 nucleotides: TGCGCCAGCAGTGGGACAGGGAACGCGGCTGAAGCTTTCTTT. V is TRBV10-1 and J is TRBJ1-1; 8 positions match TRBD1. The V gene's germline CDR1 is WNHNN and CDR2 SYGVQD (reference sequence). Trimming at V came to 4 bases and at J to 6 bases, leaving 7 bases not matched to a gene. This CDR3 is 14 amino acids long.

This clone was found once. The chain links TRBV9 to TRBJ2-2; 8 bases align to TRBD2. The J segment lost 4 bases and the V segment lost 0 bases, leaving 5 bases of the junction unmatched. Germline CDR1 and CDR2: SGDLS and YYNGEE. The CDR3 has 16 amino acids. The CDR3 DNA sequence: TGTGCCAGCAGCGTAGGGCCGGGAGGGCGCACCGGGGAGCTGTTTTTT. It specifies CASSVGPGGRTGELFF.

The V and J genes are TRBV10-1 and TRBJ1-3; D gene ambiguous. The length of the CDR3 is 15 residues. CDR1 and CDR2 from the germline V gene are WNHNN and SYGVQD (reference sequence). Trimming shortened V by 4 bases and J by 4 bases, and 14 bases separated the two germline ends. The CDR3 DNA reads TGCGCCAGCAGTGGACAACTCTCGAGAGGAAACACCATATATTTT. This gives the protein CASSGQLSRGNTIYF.

Only one count was recorded for this clone. The chain uses TRBV2 and TRBJ2-1, with 11 bases lining up with TRBD2. This CDR3 contains 15 residues. Losses at the gene ends were 6 bases for V and 7 bases for J; bases not matched to a gene: 8. Germline V CDR1 and CDR2: SNHLY, FYNNEI. CDR3 bases: TGTGCCAGCAGGGTGGGACTAGCGGCGTTGAATGAGCAGTTCTTC. It encodes CASRVGLAALNEQFF.

J is TRBJ2-2 and V is TRBV19; 9 bases agree with TRBD2. Germline assignment: CDR1 LNHDA and CDR2 SQIVND (reference sequence). The CDR3 is 15 residues long. V trimming: 7 bases; J trimming: 5 bases; junction bases outside the gene matches: 8. The CDR3 nucleotides are TGTGCCAGTACCTTTAGCGGGAGAGAAACCGGGGAGCTGTTTTTT. Translated, it gives CASTFSGRETGELFF.

V gene TRBV30 combines with J gene TRBJ1-2, with a possible D match to TRBD1 (5 bases). CDR1 and CDR2 (germline): GTSNPN, SVGIG (reference sequence). This CDR3 comprises 12 residues. V shed 2 bases and J shed 4 bases, with 8 bases lying between them. DNA for the CDR3: TGTGCCTGGAGTCCAGGGCTCTATGGCTACACCTTC. It codes for CAWSPGLYGYTF.

The V call is TRBV5-1, the J call TRBJ2-3; 8 nucleotides match TRBD1. The CDR3 extends over 14 amino acids. Germline CDR1 and CDR2: SGHRS and YFSETQ. Germline trimming cut 4 bases from V and 4 bases from J; bases unmatched to any gene: 5. The CDR3 DNA reads TGCGCCAGCAGCAGGTCAGGGGGCGCAGATACGCAGTATTTT. This sequence encodes CASSRSGGADTQYF.

The chain joins TRBV28 to TRBJ1-1, with D tentatively TRBD1 (5 bases). Germline lookup yields CDR1 MDHEN and CDR2 SYDVKM. The V and J ends lost 5 bases and 1 base respectively, with 11 bases between them. The CDR3 totals 14 residues. The CDR3 sequence is CASSPLGGNTEAFF. Written as DNA, the CDR3 is TGTGCCAGCAGTCCTCTGGGGGGGAACACTGAAGCTTTCTTT.